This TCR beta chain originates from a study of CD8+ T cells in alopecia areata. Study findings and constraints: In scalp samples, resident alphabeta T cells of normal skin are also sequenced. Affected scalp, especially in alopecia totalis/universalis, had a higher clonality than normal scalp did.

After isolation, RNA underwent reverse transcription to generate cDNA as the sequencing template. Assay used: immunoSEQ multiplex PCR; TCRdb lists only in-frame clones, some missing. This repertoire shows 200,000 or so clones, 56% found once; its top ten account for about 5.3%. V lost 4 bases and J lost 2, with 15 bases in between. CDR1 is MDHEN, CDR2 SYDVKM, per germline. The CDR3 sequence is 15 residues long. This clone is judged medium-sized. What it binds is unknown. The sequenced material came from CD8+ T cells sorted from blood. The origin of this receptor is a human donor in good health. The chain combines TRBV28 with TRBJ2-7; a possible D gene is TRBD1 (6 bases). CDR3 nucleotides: TGTGCCAGCAGTTCGAAGACAGGATCCCCCTACGAGCAGTACTTC. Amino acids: CASSSKTGSPYEQYF. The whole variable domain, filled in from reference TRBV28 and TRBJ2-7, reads DVKVTQSSRYLVKRTGEKVFLECVQDMDHENMFWYRQDPGLGLRLIYFSYDVKMKEKGDIPEGYSVSREKKERFSLILESASTNQTSMYLCASSSKTGSPYEQYFGPGTRLTVT.